The rows below give T cell receptor beta chains drawn from one sample of a study of shared clonotypes between healthy human individuals. Data came from immunoSEQ multiplex PCR; TCRdb stores just in-frame clones and leaves some out. The sample shows hundreds of thousands of clones, around 96% of them seen only once. Source material: naive CD8+ T cells sorted from blood. The receptor source for this set is a woman younger than 45 in good health. Each CDR3 is given with its conserved first and last residue. The order of the fields is CDR3 protein, CDR3 DNA, V gene, J gene, clone size, D gene. The D gene is left open where the match is weak. Clone size is not always given. Where it is, it says once, few, many or a class for expanded clones.

CDR3: CASSPRLENIYEQYF
DNA: TGTGCCAGCAGCCCGAGACTGGAAAATATCTACGAGCAGTACTTC
V: TRBV13
J: TRBJ2-7
size: .
D: .

CDR3: CASSKTGEGSRITEAFF
DNA: TGTGCCAGCAGTAAGACAGGGGAGGGGAGTAGGATCACTGAAGCTTTCTTT
V: TRBV9
J: TRBJ1-1
size: .
D: TRBD1

CDR3: CASSLGTGVPTEAFF
DNA: TGCGCCAGCAGCTTGGGGACAGGGGTCCCTACTGAAGCTTTCTTT
V: TRBV5-1
J: TRBJ1-1
size: .
D: TRBD1

CDR3: CASSPSDWARGYTF
DNA: TGTGCCAGCAGCCCGTCGGACTGGGCCCGTGGCTACACCTTC
V: TRBV7-2
J: TRBJ1-2
size: .
D: .

CDR3: CASSATENTEAFF
DNA: TGTGCCAGCAGTGCGACCGAGAACACTGAAGCTTTCTTT
V: TRBV27
J: TRBJ1-1
size: .
D: .

CDR3: CASSLAFPDTQYF
DNA: TGTGCCAGCAGCTTAGCCTTCCCAGATACGCAGTATTTT
V: TRBV7-9
J: TRBJ2-3
size: .
D: .

CDR3: CASSQEKGAGVSTGELFF
DNA: TGCGCCAGCAGCCAAGAAAAAGGAGCGGGAGTGAGCACCGGGGAGCTGTTTTTT
V: TRBV4-1
J: TRBJ2-2
size: .
D: TRBD2

CDR3: CASSSPGSGRVYEQYF
DNA: TGTGCCAGCAGCTCGCCCGGGAGCGGGAGGGTATACGAGCAGTACTTC
V: TRBV11-2
J: TRBJ2-7
size: .
D: TRBD2

CDR3: CASSLASYNEQFF
DNA: TGCGCCAGCAGCTTGGCCAGTTACAATGAGCAGTTCTTC
V: TRBV5-1
J: TRBJ2-1
size: .
D: .

CDR3: CASSTGTGDNEQFF
DNA: TGTGCCAGCAGCACCGGGACAGGGGACAATGAGCAGTTCTTC
V: TRBV13
J: TRBJ2-1
size: .
D: TRBD1

CDR3: CASSQELLAANEQFF
DNA: TGTGCCAGCAGCCAAGAGCTCCTAGCGGCCAATGAGCAGTTCTTC
V: TRBV4-2
J: TRBJ2-1
size: .
D: TRBD2

CDR3: CASSLDLREGTNSPLHF
DNA: TGTGCCAGCAGCTTAGATCTACGGGAGGGGACTAATTCACCCCTCCACTTT
V: TRBV11-2
J: TRBJ1-6
size: .
D: .

CDR3: CASSVSTAFYGYTF
DNA: TGTGCCAGCAGCGTATCCACAGCCTTCTATGGCTACACCTTC
V: TRBV9
J: TRBJ1-2
size: .
D: .

CDR3: CASSQVGGGNTEAFF
DNA: TGCGCCAGCAGCCAAGTGGGCGGAGGAAACACTGAAGCTTTCTTT
V: TRBV4-1
J: TRBJ1-1
size: .
D: .

CDR3: CSAKTLNEQFF
DNA: TGCAGTGCTAAGACTCTCAATGAGCAGTTCTTC
V: TRBV20-1
J: TRBJ2-1
size: .
D: .

CDR3: CASSAPGEGPYEQYF
DNA: TGTGCCAGCAGTGCCCCCGGGGAGGGTCCCTACGAGCAGTACTTC
V: TRBV28
J: TRBJ2-7
size: once
D: TRBD2

CDR3: CASIPRQTNYGYTF
DNA: TGTGCCAGCATCCCCCGACAGACTAACTATGGCTACACCTTC
V: TRBV6-5
J: TRBJ1-2
size: .
D: .

CDR3: CASSDSLNTEAFF
DNA: TGTGCCAGCAGTGATTCCCTGAACACTGAAGCTTTCTTT
V: TRBV2
J: TRBJ1-1
size: .
D: .

CDR3: CASSGSRDGYGYTF
DNA: TGTGCCAGCAGCGGCTCCAGGGATGGGTATGGCTACACCTTC
V: TRBV9
J: TRBJ1-2
size: .
D: .

CDR3: CASSFASGRLETQYF
DNA: TGTGCCAGCAGCTTCGCTAGCGGGAGGTTGGAGACCCAGTACTTC
V: TRBV11-1
J: TRBJ2-5
size: .
D: TRBD2

CDR3: CASSLVSGRDEQFF
DNA: TGCGCCAGCAGCTTGGTAAGCGGGAGGGATGAGCAGTTCTTC
V: TRBV5-1
J: TRBJ2-1
size: once
D: TRBD2

CDR3: CASSSEDTQYF
DNA: TGTGCCAGCAGCTCGGAAGATACGCAGTATTTT
V: TRBV5-4
J: TRBJ2-3
size: .
D: .

CDR3: CASSFSRRATDTQYF
DNA: TGTGCCAGCAGTTTTAGTCGGCGGGCTACAGATACGCAGTATTTT
V: TRBV28
J: TRBJ2-3
size: .
D: .

CDR3: CASSPRAGGGHSYEQYF
DNA: TGTGCCAGCAGTCCTCGGGCGGGAGGGGGTCACTCCTACGAGCAGTACTTC
V: TRBV28
J: TRBJ2-7
size: .
D: TRBD2

CDR3: CASSLLTGTGMNTEAFF
DNA: TGTGCCAGCAGTTTACTCACCGGGACGGGGATGAACACTGAAGCTTTCTTT
V: TRBV27
J: TRBJ1-1
size: once
D: .

CDR3: CASIRSRGQYQETQYF
DNA: TGTGCCAGCATCCGCTCCCGGGGACAGTATCAAGAGACCCAGTACTTC
V: TRBV28
J: TRBJ2-5
size: .
D: TRBD1

CDR3: CASSYWYNTDTQYF
DNA: TGTGCCAGCAGCTATTGGTACAACACAGATACGCAGTATTTT
V: TRBV7-9
J: TRBJ2-3
size: .
D: .

CDR3: CASSRGPTGDSGELFF
DNA: TGCGCCAGCAGCCGGGGACCTACAGGGGATAGCGGGGAGCTGTTTTTT
V: TRBV4-1
J: TRBJ2-2
size: .
D: TRBD1

CDR3: CATSSLVYYGVYSNQPQHF
DNA: TGTGCCACCAGCAGTTTAGTCTACTATGGGGTCTATAGCAATCAGCCCCAGCATTTT
V: TRBV15
J: TRBJ1-5
size: .
D: .

CDR3: CASSRDTQYF
DNA: TGTGCCAGCAGCCGAGATACGCAGTATTTT
V: TRBV7-8
J: TRBJ2-3
size: .
D: .

CDR3: CASSLDSYEQYF
DNA: TGTGCCAGCAGCTTAGATTCCTACGAGCAGTACTTC
V: TRBV11-2
J: TRBJ2-7
size: .
D: .

CDR3: CASSVGAGPTDSPLHF
DNA: TGTGCCAGCAGCGTAGGAGCAGGGCCTACGGATTCACCCCTCCACTTT
V: TRBV9
J: TRBJ1-6
size: .
D: .